Below, 14 T cell receptor beta chains from the same sample are listed, as sequenced in a study of cytomegalovirus exposure and HLA in healthy donors (dated 2017 in TCRdb). Libraries were made using the immunoSEQ multiplex PCR assay. The multiplex PCR relied on a mix of 60 forward primers for TCR Vbeta segments and 13 reverse primers for TCR Jbeta segments. The immuneACCESS repertoire file appears here via TCRdb, limited to in-frame rearrangements. These files lack a portion of the clones; in checked studies, under half of the deficit traces to unresolved V genes, and the cause of the others is not known. The table held for this sample gives about 140,000 clones. The top ten clones comprise about 2.2% of the sample. The specimen was PBMCs. All receptors derive from a woman between 18 and 29 years old in good health and CMV-seronegative.

This sequence joins TRBV13 and TRBJ2-3; 9 bases are a match to TRBD2. Germline values: CDR1 PRHDT, CDR2 FYEKMQ (reference sequence). Unmatched junction bases numbered 2, after V lost 0 bases and J lost 1 base. The CDR3 totals 16 residues. The CDR3 reads CASSLGLAGRTDTQYF. CDR3 in DNA: TGTGCCAGCAGCTTAGGACTAGCGGGTCGCACAGATACGCAGTATTTT.

The rearrangement uses TRBV4-1 and TRBJ2-7, with 8 bases that match TRBD1. CDR1 is MGHRA and CDR2 is YSYEKL in the germline V gene. J was trimmed by 1 base and V by 5 bases; bases with no gene match: 16. CDR3 length equals 18 residues. As DNA, the CDR3 is TGCGCCAGCAGCATCGGACAGGGTGTTGGGGGCGCATCCTACGAGCAGTACTTC. Translation: CASSIGQGVGGASYEQYF.

The rearrangement joins TRBV4-1 to TRBJ1-2; D is possibly TRBD1 (6 bases). Germline V gene data show CDR1 as MGHRA and CDR2 as YSYEKL. Trimming took 0 bases from V and 2 from J, leaving 10 bases between them. The CDR3 has 15 amino acids. CDR3 DNA sequence: TGCGCCAGCAGCCAAGATACAGGGCTGAACTATGGCTACACCTTC. Translated: CASSQDTGLNYGYTF.

J is TRBJ2-3 and V is TRBV10-2; 15 bases agree with TRBD2. V shed 6 bases and J 4 bases; nucleotides not matched to a gene: 5. CDR1 and CDR2 (germline): WSHSY, SAAADI. This CDR3 has 16 residues. The CDR3 protein is CASSLGLAGGSDTQYF. The CDR3 region has the DNA TGCGCCAGCAGCCTGGGACTAGCGGGAGGATCAGATACGCAGTATTTT.

This CDR3 is CASSLPRQGNQPQHF. CDR3 nucleotides: TGTGCCAGCAGTTTGCCCCGACAGGGAAATCAGCCCCAGCATTTT. The chain employs TRBV28 and TRBJ1-5, with TRBD1 identical over 7 bases. Germline CDR1 reads MDHEN; CDR2 reads SYDVKM. CDR3 length: 15 residues. Losses at the gene ends were 3 bases for V and 4 bases for J; bases not matched to a gene: 6.

The CDR3 DNA is TGTGCCACCAGCACCCAGGGGGCAGGCCCCGGGCCCCAGCATTTT. Encoded protein: CATSTQGAGPGPQHF. V usage is TRBV15 and J usage is TRBJ1-5; 8 positions match TRBD1. CDR1 is LNHNV, CDR2 YYDKDF, per germline (reference sequence). The V segment lost 4 bases and the J segment 9 bases; nucleotides outside the gene matches: 11. The CDR3 is made up of 15 amino acids.

The rearrangement joins TRBV5-1 to TRBJ1-1, with D tentatively TRBD1 (6 bases). Germline V gene data show CDR1 as SGHRS and CDR2 as YFSETQ. V was cut by 3 bases and J by 0 bases, with 9 bases left in between. CDR3 length: 14 amino acids. CDR3 amino acids: CASSYTGLNTEAFF. For the CDR3, the DNA is TGCGCCAGCAGCTATACAGGGCTGAACACTGAAGCTTTCTTT.

The chain combines TRBV10-2 with TRBJ2-5, with TRBD2 matching 8 bases. This CDR3 has 14 amino acids. The junction had 4 bases not matched to a gene; V was cut back by 5 bases and J by 2 bases. Germline CDR1 reads WSHSY; CDR2 reads SAAADI. The CDR3 region has the DNA TGCGCCAGCAGTTCCGGGACTAGTCAAGAGACCCAGTACTTC. Protein product: CASSSGTSQETQYF.

The V and J genes are TRBV10-3 and TRBJ2-5, with TRBD2 matching over 8 bases. V gave up 5 bases and J gave up 5 bases; unmatched junction bases: 10. CDR1 and CDR2 (germline): ENHRY, SYGVKD. CDR3 size: 15 residues. For the CDR3, the DNA is TGTGCCATCAGTCCGGGACTAGAGAAGGGGGAGACCCAGTACTTC. Protein sequence: CAISPGLEKGETQYF.

This sequence joins TRBV5-6 and TRBJ1-2; D perhaps matches TRBD1 (6 bases). Germline V gives CDR1 SGHDT, CDR2 YYEEEE. This CDR3 has 14 residues. V was pared by 4 bases and J by 4 bases, with 14 bases between. This chain's CDR3 is CASSGIGGGYGYTF. In nucleotides, the CDR3 is TGTGCCAGCAGCGGGATTGGGGGCGGCTATGGCTACACCTTC.

The rearrangement links TRBV7-6 to TRBJ2-7, with 7 bases aligning to TRBD1. From germline, CDR1 is SGHVS and CDR2 FNYEAQ. The CDR3 is made up of 16 amino acids. With V trimmed by 4 bases and J by 4 bases, 13 bases remained unmatched. The chain's CDR3 is CASSSGTANIPYEQYF. The DNA for the CDR3 is TGTGCCAGCAGCTCGGGGACAGCCAATATCCCATACGAGCAGTACTTC.

The chain joins TRBV4-1 to TRBJ2-7; TRBD2 agrees at 7 bases. The V and J ends lost 3 bases and 0 bases, in that order; junction bases with no gene match: 14. This CDR3 has 18 amino acids. Germline V lookup: CDR1 MGHRA, CDR2 YSYEKL. CDR3 nucleotide sequence: TGCGCCAGCAGCCACTCGGCTAGCGGAACCCTATCCTCCTACGAGCAGTACTTC. It encodes CASSHSASGTLSSYEQYF.

The genes are TRBV27 and TRBJ1-4; no definite D call. Trimming cost V 3 bases and J 1 base, with 6 bases left between them. Germline CDR1 MNHEY, CDR2 SMNVEV (reference sequence). The length of the CDR3 is 14 residues. The CDR3 DNA sequence: TGTGCCAGCAGTTTGAGGGTAACTAATGAAAAACTGTTTTTT. As protein: CASSLRVTNEKLFF.

The genes are TRBV11-2 and TRBJ2-5; D might be TRBD1 (6 bases). The CDR3 sequence is 16 residues long. V dropped 3 bases and J dropped 2 bases, with 16 bases sitting between them. Looked up from germline, CDR1 is SGHAT and CDR2 is FQNNGV. In nucleotides, the CDR3 is TGTGCCAGCAGCTTCGTCAGGGGAGAGGGTCAAGAGACCCAGTACTTC. Protein product: CASSFVRGEGQETQYF.